The 26 T cell receptor beta chains reported below all come from one sample, sequenced in a study of T cells in Graves' hyperthyroidism and ophthalmopathy. TCR beta CDR3 sequences were amplified from RNA transcripts. A first-round RT-PCR of the TCR CDR3 used the HTBI primer set. MiXCR, applied by TCRdb to the multiplex PCR reads, yields one record per CDR3 protein. This sample carries a few hundred thousand distinct CDR3 sequences, under 15% of them seen once, and the ten largest clones take approximately 30%. The sequenced material came from blood. All receptors derive from a woman under 40 with Graves' hyperthyroidism.

Ten or more counts support this clonotype. The rearrangement links TRBV20-1 to TRBJ2-3, with TRBD2 identical over 9 bases. After removal of 0 bases from V and 2 bases from J, the junction contained 15 bases not matched to a gene. The CDR3 has 19 residues. Germline CDR1 reads DFQATT; CDR2 reads SNEGSKA (reference sequence). CDR3 coding DNA: TGCAGTGCTAGAGATGGGGTAGCGGGAGCTCCCGAATACACAGATACGCAGTATTTT. Translation gives CSARDGVAGAPEYTDTQYF.

A note on this clonotype: At one boundary the junction diverges from the germline segment, which might be a read error. The rearrangement uses TRBV9 and TRBJ2-6; tentative D call: TRBD2 (6 bases). Germline V gene lookup returns CDR1 SGDLS and CDR2 YYNGEE. The CDR3 sequence is 15 residues long. CDR3 residues: CASGVVGGGANVLTF. Written as DNA, the CDR3 is TGTGCCAGCGGCGTAGTGGGAGGTGGGGCCAACGTCCTGACTTTC.

This clonotype was recorded at least ten times. The genes are TRBV20-1 and TRBJ2-7, with 11 positions matching TRBD2. Germline V lookup: CDR1 DFQATT, CDR2 SNEGSKA (reference sequence). The CDR3 sequence is 15 residues long. V lost 4 bases and J lost 5; bases outside the gene matches: 10. The CDR3 loop reads CSATSTSGRLNEQYF. The CDR3 DNA sequence: TGCAGTGCTACCTCTACTAGCGGGAGACTAAACGAGCAGTACTTC.

This clonotype was recorded at least ten times. This chain links TRBV28 with TRBJ2-5; D is unresolved. Looked up from germline, CDR1 is MDHEN and CDR2 is SYDVKM. The CDR3 consists of 12 residues. Between the trimmed V and J ends, which lost 4 bases and 2 bases, there was a span of 5 bases. The CDR3: CASSSGQETQYF. The CDR3 DNA reads TGTGCCAGCAGTTCCGGACAAGAGACCCAGTACTTC.

The sample holds many counts of this clonotype. The chain uses TRBV6-2 or TRBV6-3 and TRBJ2-1; D is undetermined. V dropped 9 bases and J dropped 0 bases, with 12 bases sitting between them. The germline V gene encodes CDR1 MNHEY and CDR2 SVGEGT. The CDR3 length is 14 residues. As DNA, the CDR3 is TGTGCCAGTGAGAGCAGAAGCTCCTACAATGAGCAGTTCTTC. Protein: CASESRSSYNEQFF.

The chain couples TRBV11-3 to TRBJ2-1; 11 bases match TRBD2. The CDR3 is made up of 15 amino acids. The J segment lost 8 bases and the V segment lost 6 bases, leaving 9 bases of the junction unmatched. The germline V gene has CDR1 SGHNT and CDR2 YENEEA. The CDR3 reads CASSLTSGGWDEQFF. CDR3 coding DNA: TGTGCCAGCAGTCTAACTAGCGGGGGCTGGGATGAGCAGTTCTTC.

The table lists this clonotype with a count of one. The chain uses TRBV9 and TRBJ2-1; 8 nucleotides agree with TRBD2. Germline CDR1 and CDR2: SGDLS and YYNGEE. V shed 4 bases and J 7 bases; nucleotides not matched to a gene: 16. This CDR3 region has 17 residues. The CDR3 region is CASSPPSGGGRTNEQFF. The CDR3 bases are TGTGCCAGCAGCCCTCCTTCGGGCGGGGGGCGAACTAATGAGCAGTTCTTC.

The genes are TRBV2 and TRBJ2-5, with 9 bases matching TRBD1. There are 15 residues in the CDR3. With V trimmed by 5 bases and J by 5 bases, 9 bases remained unmatched. CDR1 is SNHLY and CDR2 is FYNNEI in the germline V gene. Written as DNA, the CDR3 is TGTGCCAGCAGTACATCCGGGACAGGGTCGGAGACCCAGTACTTC. Amino acid sequence: CASSTSGTGSETQYF. The full variable domain, rest sourced from reference TRBV2 and TRBJ2-5, is EPEVTQTPSHQVTQMGQEVILRCVPISNHLYFYWYRQILGQKVEFLVSFYNNEISEKSEIFDDQFSVERPDGSNFTLKIRSTKLEDSAMYFCASSTSGTGSETQYFGPGTRLLVL.

This clonotype was detected many times. The V gene is TRBV24-1, the J gene TRBJ1-5, with 8 bases that match TRBD1. The germline gives CDR1 KGHDR, CDR2 SFDVKD. V shed 3 bases, J shed 4 bases, and the junction held 4 bases outside the gene matches. The CDR3 has 15 amino acids. CDR3 residues: CATSDPGQVNQPQHF. CDR3 nucleotides: TGTGCCACCAGTGATCCGGGACAGGTTAATCAGCCCCAGCATTTT.

The rearrangement uses TRBV20-1 and TRBJ2-7; D possibly corresponds to TRBD2 (7 bases). This CDR3 is built from 14 residues. Deletions cut 3 bases from V and 2 bases from J, with 14 bases between. From germline, CDR1 is DFQATT and CDR2 SNEGSKA (reference sequence). DNA for the CDR3: TGCAGTGCTAGCCCGCCCGGGGGGCCCTACGAGCAGTACTTC. This codes for CSASPPGGPYEQYF.

This clonotype was picked up many times. The rearrangement links TRBV6-1 to TRBJ2-1; 12 nucleotides align to TRBD2. J gave up 2 bases and V 1 base, and 6 bases lay outside the gene matches. Looked up from germline, CDR1 is MNHNS and CDR2 is SASEGT. This CDR3 contains 18 residues. The CDR3 DNA sequence: TGTGCCAGCAGTGAAGTCGCTAGCGGGAGGGCCCCCTACAATGAGCAGTTCTTC. This codes for CASSEVASGRAPYNEQFF.

In this sample, this clonotype turned up many times. This rearrangement joins TRBV30 to TRBJ2-1; 9 nucleotides align to TRBD1. This CDR3 spans 14 amino acids. CDR1 is GTSNPN, CDR2 SVGIG, per germline (reference sequence). Germline trimming cut 4 bases from V and 3 bases from J; bases unmatched to any gene: 4. The DNA of the CDR3 is TGTGCCTGGAACCCGGGACAGGGCTACAATGAGCAGTTCTTC. It is translated as CAWNPGQGYNEQFF.

The V and J genes are TRBV20-1 and TRBJ2-1; TRBD2 aligns across 12 bases. There are 14 residues in the CDR3. The V gene end was trimmed by 6 bases and the J gene end by 7 bases; junction bases not matched to a gene: 7. The germline gives CDR1 DFQATT, CDR2 SNEGSKA (reference sequence). This chain's CDR3 is CSADGTSGLNEQFF. The CDR3 nucleotides read TGCAGTGCCGACGGGACTAGCGGGTTGAATGAGCAGTTCTTC.

The sample holds many counts of this clonotype. Here the CDR3 reads CASTQGRGSYNEQFF. In DNA form, the CDR3 reads TGTGCCAGCACCCAGGGGAGGGGATCCTACAATGAGCAGTTCTTC. This sequence joins TRBV2 and TRBJ2-1; D possibly corresponds to TRBD2 (7 bases). The CDR3 runs 15 residues. Trimming cost V 7 bases and J 1 base, with 14 bases left between them. Germline-derived CDR1 and CDR2 are SNHLY and FYNNEI.

This clonotype was picked up a small number of times. CDR3 protein: CASSPPRGGQIYNEQFF. The CDR3 nucleotides read TGCGCCAGCAGCCCCCCCCGGGGGGGCCAGATATACAATGAGCAGTTCTTC. V and J are TRBV4-1 and TRBJ2-1; 8 positions agree with TRBD2. The V and J ends lost 4 bases and 4 bases, in that order; junction bases with no gene match: 12. CDR1 and CDR2 from the germline V gene are MGHRA and YSYEKL. There are 17 residues in the CDR3.

This clonotype was recorded a few times. The V and J genes are TRBV4-1 and TRBJ1-4, with D perhaps matching TRBD1 (5 bases). The CDR3 has 16 residues. The germline V and J ends were trimmed by 2 bases and 8 bases, with 18 bases remaining between them. Per germline, CDR1 MGHRA and CDR2 YSYEKL. The CDR3 here is CASSQPPGRLREKLFF. In DNA, the CDR3 is TGCGCCAGCAGCCAACCTCCGGGACGGCTAAGGGAAAAACTGTTTTTT.

This clonotype showed up just a few times. J is TRBJ2-7 and V is TRBV3-1; 13 bases map to TRBD2. The CDR3 extends over 17 amino acids. With 1 base clipped from V and 4 bases from J, the junction kept 7 bases outside the gene matches. From germline, CDR1 is LGHDT and CDR2 YNNKEL (reference sequence). The CDR3 protein is CASSQAVRGLAGYEQYF. The CDR3, as DNA: TGTGCCAGCAGCCAAGCCGTTAGGGGACTAGCGGGGTACGAGCAGTACTTC.

This chain connects TRBV18 to TRBJ2-7; D gene ambiguous. Per the germline V gene, CDR1 is KGHSH and CDR2 is LQKENI. Between the trimmed V and J ends, which lost 6 bases and 5 bases, there was a span of 14 bases. This CDR3 contains 13 residues. DNA for the CDR3: TGTGCCAGCTCCCCTATTCCGCGCGACGAGCAGTACTTC. Its protein product is CASSPIPRDEQYF.

This clonotype was picked up many times. This chain uses TRBV20-1 with TRBJ2-7; D ambiguous. This CDR3 has 12 amino acids. V lost 6 bases and J 1 base, leaving 10 bases between the germline ends. CDR1 is DFQATT and CDR2 is SNEGSKA in the germline V gene (reference sequence). CDR3 coding DNA: TGCAGTGCACCTGGTGATTCCTACGAGCAGTACTTC. Encoded protein: CSAPGDSYEQYF.

A note on this clonotype: An end of the junction differs from the germline gene, which may be a read error. The V call is TRBV5-1, the J call TRBJ1-2; 7 bases match TRBD1. This CDR3 is 16 amino acids long. Per germline, CDR1 SGHRS and CDR2 YFSETQ. CDR3 loop: CASSLIKGQMNYDYTF. The CDR3 nucleotides read TGCGCCAGCAGCTTAATAAAGGGACAGATGAACTATGACTACACCTTC. The variable domain in full, with the rest retrieved from reference TRBV5-1 and TRBJ1-2, is KAGVTQTPRYLIKTRGQQVTLSCSPISGHRSVSWYQQTPGQGLQFLFEYFSETQRNKGNFPGRFSGRQFSNSRSEMNVSTLELGDSALYLCASSLIKGQMNYDYTFGSGTRLTVV.

This clonotype was seen many times. V and J are TRBV30 and TRBJ1-2, with no clear D. The germline V and J ends were trimmed by 6 bases and 5 bases, with 10 bases remaining between them. The CDR3 totals 11 residues. The germline V gene encodes CDR1 GTSNPN and CDR2 SVGIG (reference sequence). The CDR3 sequence: CACSTVYGYTF. CDR3 nucleotides: TGTGCCTGTTCCACGGTTTATGGCTACACCTTC.

This clonotype showed up many times. The rearrangement links TRBV6-1 to TRBJ2-3; 8 bases match TRBD2. The CDR3 spans 16 residues. Trimming at V came to 5 bases and at J to 1 base, leaving 8 bases not matched to a gene. The germline V gene has CDR1 MNHNS and CDR2 SASEGT. The CDR3 region has the DNA TGTGCCAGCAGTACGGGGGGGGAGTGGGGCACAGATACGCAGTATTTT. It specifies CASSTGGEWGTDTQYF.

The chain couples TRBV7-9 to TRBJ1-1; D is perhaps TRBD1 (5 bases). The CDR3 is 14 residues long. Per germline, CDR1 SEHNR and CDR2 FQNEAQ (reference sequence). V was cut by 5 bases and J by 11 bases, with 21 bases left in between. For the CDR3, the DNA is TGTGCCAGCAGCCAAAGTCGGCAGGGTCTTGGGGCTTTCTTT. This gives the protein CASSQSRQGLGAFF.

This clonotype was seen ten or more times. CDR3 region: CASRGQVRNQPQHF. DNA of the CDR3: TGTGCCAGCAGGGGACAGGTTCGGAATCAGCCCCAGCATTTT. This rearrangement joins TRBV2 to TRBJ1-5, with TRBD1 matching 8 bases. Germline trimming cut 6 bases from V and 4 bases from J; bases unmatched to any gene: 5. CDR3 length: 14 residues. CDR1 and CDR2 (germline): SNHLY, FYNNEI.

The rearrangement uses TRBV4-1 and TRBJ2-7; the D gene is possibly TRBD2 (5 bases). The CDR3 has 18 amino acids. In germline, CDR1 is MGHRA, CDR2 YSYEKL. The V end lost 3 bases, the J end lost 0 bases, and 21 bases lay between the germline ends. The CDR3 DNA reads TGCGCCAGCAGCCAGACAACCAGCTTAGCGAAAAGCTCCTACGAGCAGTACTTC. Its translation: CASSQTTSLAKSSYEQYF.

This clonotype showed up many times. V and J are TRBV28 and TRBJ1-2; D not certain. Per germline, CDR1 MDHEN and CDR2 SYDVKM. V was shortened by 6 bases and J by 10 bases, with 15 bases between the two germline ends. CDR3 length equals 12 residues. The CDR3 region is CASRVKLWNYTF. Here the CDR3 DNA reads TGTGCCAGCAGGGTGAAACTATGGAACTACACCTTC.